Presented here are 5 T cell receptor beta chains from one specimen sequenced in a study of T-cell reconstitution after alpha-beta-depleted transplantation in children. Construction of the TCRbeta library involved unique molecular identifiers. TCRdb ran MiXCR on the PCR reads and lists one entry per CDR3 protein. The sample yields approximately 130,000 distinct CDR3 sequences, 8.5% to 10% seen once. This sample comprised PBMCs, mostly from graft donor cells, obtained 180 days after TCRalphabeta/CD19-depleted stem cell transplant. The origin of the receptors is a girl less than two years old who had a stem cell transplant for combined immunodeficiency, so the T cells may come from the graft donor.

V gene TRBV20-1 combines with J gene TRBJ2-7, with D possibly being TRBD1 (5 bases). Germline V CDR1 and CDR2: DFQATT, SNEGSKA (reference sequence). V was pared by 3 bases and J by 6 bases, with 12 bases between. This CDR3 has 12 amino acids. CDR3 protein: CSASWQGGEQYF. In DNA form, the CDR3 reads TGCAGTGCTAGTTGGCAGGGTGGCGAGCAGTACTTC.

The chain couples TRBV7-8 to TRBJ2-6; D is possibly TRBD2 (6 bases). The CDR3 loop spans 19 amino acids. CDR1 SGHVS and CDR2 FQNEAQ come from the germline V gene. CDR3 sequence (DNA): TGTGCGTTAAGCCGAAGGGACTCTAGAAGGAGTTCTGGGGCCAACGTCCTGACTTTC. Protein product: CALSRRDSRRSSGANVLTF.

This sequence joins TRBV7-9 and TRBJ2-7; D is possibly TRBD2 (6 bases). Per germline, CDR1 SEHNR and CDR2 FQNEAQ (reference sequence). Trimming took off 8 bases at V and 0 bases at J, with 14 bases between the two ends. This CDR3 comprises 14 residues. The CDR3 sequence: CASGWWRDSYEQYF. For the CDR3, the DNA is TGTGCCAGCGGGTGGTGGAGGGACTCCTACGAGCAGTACTTC.

In its sample, this clonotype was seen a few times. V and J are TRBV7-2 and TRBJ2-7; 11 positions agree with TRBD2. V shed 7 bases, J shed 4 bases, and the junction held 6 bases outside the gene matches. Germline V lookup: CDR1 SGHTA, CDR2 FQGNSA. This CDR3 is built from 14 residues. The CDR3 protein is CASNLAGGSYEQYF. DNA of the CDR3: TGTGCCAGCAACCTAGCGGGAGGCAGTTACGAGCAGTACTTC.

The J gene is TRBJ2-3, the V gene TRBV7-2; tentatively, D is TRBD2 (5 bases). This CDR3 has 15 residues. Germline CDR1 SGHTA, CDR2 FQGNSA. The ends were cut back, 1 base at V and 6 bases at J, with 14 bases in the middle. Here the CDR3 reads CASSLGGRREDTQYF. The DNA for the CDR3 is TGTGCCAGCAGCTTAGGTGGGAGAAGGGAGGATACGCAGTATTTT.